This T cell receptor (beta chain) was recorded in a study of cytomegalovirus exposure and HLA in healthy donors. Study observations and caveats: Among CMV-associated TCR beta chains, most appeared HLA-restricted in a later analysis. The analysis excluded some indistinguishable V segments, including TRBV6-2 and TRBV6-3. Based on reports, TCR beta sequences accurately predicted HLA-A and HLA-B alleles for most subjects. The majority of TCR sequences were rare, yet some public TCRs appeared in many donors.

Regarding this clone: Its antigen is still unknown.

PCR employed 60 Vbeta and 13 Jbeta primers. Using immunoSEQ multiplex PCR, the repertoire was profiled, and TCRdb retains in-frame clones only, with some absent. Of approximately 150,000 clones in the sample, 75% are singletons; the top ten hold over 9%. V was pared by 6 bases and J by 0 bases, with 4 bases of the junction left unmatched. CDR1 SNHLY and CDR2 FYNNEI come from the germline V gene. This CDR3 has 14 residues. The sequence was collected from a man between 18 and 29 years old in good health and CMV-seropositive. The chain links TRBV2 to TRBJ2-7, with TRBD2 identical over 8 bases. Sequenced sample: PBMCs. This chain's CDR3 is CASSPTSASYEQYF. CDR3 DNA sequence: TGTGCCAGCAGCCCGACTAGCGCCTCCTACGAGCAGTACTTC.